This T cell receptor beta chain was retrieved from a study of shared clonotypes between healthy human individuals. Study context: Ranging from 18 to 49 in age, donors were a couple of women and a few men. The study's findings and limits: Some naive CD4 clonotypes, roughly 4.7%, turned up in common across a handful of donors.

Trimming shortened V by 4 bases and J by 8 bases, and 16 bases separated the two germline ends. CDR3 length equals 14 residues. Germline values: CDR1 SGDLS, CDR2 YYNGEE. Remarks on this clone: What it binds is not known.

Each sorted subset replicate got 200 ng genomic DNA, about 33,000 genomes. TCRdb's copy holds only in-frame clones and misses some; the assay was immunoSEQ multiplex PCR. The top ten clones hold 0.85% to 1.3% of a sample with over 2 million clones, roughly 95% of them seen once. Terminally differentiated effector memory CD45RA+ cells were excluded by CCR7 positive selection of CD45RO-negative cells. Free of recent acute infections or vaccinations, the donors were healthy HIV-negative adults. J is TRBJ2-1 and V is TRBV9; D may be TRBD1 (8 bases). The TCR originated in a man between 18 and 29 years old in good health. The sample consisted of naive CD8+ T cells sorted from blood. The CDR3 region has the DNA TGTGCCAGCAGCAAAACAGGGGGGGCGGATGAGCAGTTCTTC. Protein: CASSKTGGADEQFF.